A single sample is the source of the 2 T cell receptor beta chains below, sequenced in a study of T cell clusters in autoimmune cytopenias. Multiplex touch-down PCR amplified TRB using TRB-A and TRB-B pools in one tube. TCRdb re-called the multiplex PCR reads, yielding one record per CDR3 amino acid sequence without DNA. Its listing shows around 6,400 distinct CDR3 sequences. Each sample's input was about 270 ng genomic DNA, roughly 38,000 genome equivalents. What was sequenced was peripheral blood. The origin of the receptors is a human donor with an autoimmune cytopenia or autoimmune hepatitis (not recorded which).

This chain's CDR3 is CASKRLAGEETQYF. The rearrangement uses TRBV6-5 and TRBJ2-5; lacking DNA, the TRBD2 call made by TCRdb goes unchecked. Germline CDR1 MNHEY, CDR2 SVGAGI. This CDR3 is built from 14 residues.

The J gene is TRBJ2-7, the V gene TRBV6-2 or TRBV6-3. Germline CDR1 and CDR2: MNHEY and SVGEGT. CDR3 size: 13 residues. This CDR3 reads CASSYSSLYEQYF.